The TCR beta chain described here comes from a study of blood T cell repertoires in COVID-19. Study details: Researchers got acute and convalescent COVID-19 samples from the United States, Italy and Spain. Sources were T cells, B-cell-depleted T cells, or PBMCs; the material itself was cDNA or gDNA.

Here immunoSEQ multiplex PCR was the method, and the copy in TCRdb shows in-frame clones only, minus some. The sample contains 50,000 to 65,000 clones, more than 75% of which appear only once. The material sequenced was peripheral blood. The receptor comes from a middle-aged man with active COVID-19.

CDR3 nucleotides: TGTGCCAGCAGCTCCCTCTACGAGCAGTACTTC. It encodes CASSSLYEQYF. The chain carries TRBV11-2 and TRBJ2-7, with D unclear. Germline CDR1 is SGHAT and CDR2 is FQNNGV. V dropped 4 bases and J dropped 3 bases, with 4 bases sitting between them. The CDR3 length is 11 residues.